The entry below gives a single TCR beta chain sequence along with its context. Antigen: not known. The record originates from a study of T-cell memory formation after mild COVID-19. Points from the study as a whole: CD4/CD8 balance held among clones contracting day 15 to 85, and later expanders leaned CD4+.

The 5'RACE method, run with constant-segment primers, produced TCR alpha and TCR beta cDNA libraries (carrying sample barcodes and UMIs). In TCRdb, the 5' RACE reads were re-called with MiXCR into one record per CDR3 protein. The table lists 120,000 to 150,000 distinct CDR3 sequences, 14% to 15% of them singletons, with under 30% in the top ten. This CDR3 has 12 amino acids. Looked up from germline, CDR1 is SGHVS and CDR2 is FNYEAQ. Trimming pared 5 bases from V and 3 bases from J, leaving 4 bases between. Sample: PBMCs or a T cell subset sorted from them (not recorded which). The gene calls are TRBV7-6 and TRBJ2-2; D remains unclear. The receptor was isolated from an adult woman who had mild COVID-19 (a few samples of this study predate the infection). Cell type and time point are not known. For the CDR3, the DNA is TGTGCCAGCAGCGAATACACCGGGGAGCTGTTTTTT. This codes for CASSEYTGELFF.